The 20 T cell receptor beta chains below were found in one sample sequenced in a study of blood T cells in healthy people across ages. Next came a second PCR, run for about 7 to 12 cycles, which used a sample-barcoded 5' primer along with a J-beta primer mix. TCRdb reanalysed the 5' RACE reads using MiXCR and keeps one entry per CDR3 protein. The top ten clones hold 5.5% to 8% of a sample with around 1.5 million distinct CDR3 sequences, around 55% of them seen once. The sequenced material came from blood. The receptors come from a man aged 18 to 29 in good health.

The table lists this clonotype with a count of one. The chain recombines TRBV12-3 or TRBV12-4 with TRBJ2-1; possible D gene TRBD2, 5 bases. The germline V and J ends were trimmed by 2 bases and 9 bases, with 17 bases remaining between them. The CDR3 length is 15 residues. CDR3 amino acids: CASSLMGSGVIEQFF. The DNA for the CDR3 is TGTGCCAGCAGTTTAATGGGGAGTGGGGTTATTGAGCAGTTCTTC.

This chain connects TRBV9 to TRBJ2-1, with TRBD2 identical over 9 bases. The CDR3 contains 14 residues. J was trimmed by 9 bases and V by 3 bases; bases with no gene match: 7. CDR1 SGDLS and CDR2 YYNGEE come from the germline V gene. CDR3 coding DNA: TGTGCCAGCAGCGATAGCGGGAGAGGAATTGAGCAGTTCTTC. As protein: CASSDSGRGIEQFF.

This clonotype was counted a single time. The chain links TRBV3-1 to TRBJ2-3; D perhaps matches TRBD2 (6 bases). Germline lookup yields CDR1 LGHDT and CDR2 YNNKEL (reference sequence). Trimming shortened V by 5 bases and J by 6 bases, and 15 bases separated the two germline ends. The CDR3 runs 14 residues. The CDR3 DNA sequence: TGTGCCAGCAGCTCCCGTTCGGAGGGGGATACGCAGTATTTT. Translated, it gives CASSSRSEGDTQYF.

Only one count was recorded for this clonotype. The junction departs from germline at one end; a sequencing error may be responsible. The CDR3 spells CASSSVLIIMGTNTQYF. CDR3 bases: TGTGCCAGCAGCTCCGTCCTGATAATTATGGGCACAAATACGCAGTATTTT. The genes are TRBV27 and TRBJ2-3, with D hard to call. Germline-derived CDR1 and CDR2 are MNHEY and SMNVEV (reference sequence). CDR3 length: 17 amino acids.

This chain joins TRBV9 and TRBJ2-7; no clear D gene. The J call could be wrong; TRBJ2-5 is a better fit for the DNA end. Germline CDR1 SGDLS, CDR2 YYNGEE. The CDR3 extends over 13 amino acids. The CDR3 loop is CASSDGVWETQYF. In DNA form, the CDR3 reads TGTGCCAGCAGCGACGGAGTTTGGGAGACCCAGTACTTC.

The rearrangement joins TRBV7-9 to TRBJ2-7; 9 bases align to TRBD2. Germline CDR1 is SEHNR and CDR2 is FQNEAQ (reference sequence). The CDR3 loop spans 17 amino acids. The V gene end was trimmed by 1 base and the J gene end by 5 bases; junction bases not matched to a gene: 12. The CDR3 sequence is CASSLVGLAEIIDEQYF. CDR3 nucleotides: TGTGCCAGCAGCTTAGTGGGACTAGCTGAGATTATTGACGAGCAGTACTTC. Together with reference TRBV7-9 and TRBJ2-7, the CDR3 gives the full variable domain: DTGVSQNPRHKITKRGQNVTFRCDPISEHNRLYWYRQTLGQGPEFLTYFQNEAQLEKSRLLSDRFSAERPKGSFSTLEIQRTEQGDSAMYLCASSLVGLAEIIDEQYFGPGTRLTVT.

The CDR3 here is CATSDTDRVSYNEQYF. CDR3 nucleotides: TGTGCCACCAGTGACACGGACAGGGTCTCCTACAATGAGCAGTACTTC. The V call is TRBV24-1, the J call TRBJ2-1, with TRBD1 matching 8 bases. The J call could be wrong; TRBJ2-7 is a better fit for the DNA end. The germline CDR1 and CDR2 sequences are KGHDR and SFDVKD. This CDR3 comprises 16 residues.

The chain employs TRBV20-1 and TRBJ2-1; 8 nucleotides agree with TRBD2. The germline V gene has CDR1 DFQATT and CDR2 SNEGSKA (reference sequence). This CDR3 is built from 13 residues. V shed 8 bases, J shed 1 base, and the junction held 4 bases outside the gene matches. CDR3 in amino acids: CSPRGGSYNEQFF. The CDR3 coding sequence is TGCAGTCCCCGGGGGGGGTCCTACAATGAGCAGTTCTTC.

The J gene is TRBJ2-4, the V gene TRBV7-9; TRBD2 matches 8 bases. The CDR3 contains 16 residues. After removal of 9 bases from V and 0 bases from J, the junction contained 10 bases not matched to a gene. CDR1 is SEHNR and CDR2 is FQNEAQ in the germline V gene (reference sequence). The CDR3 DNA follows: TGTGCCAGTAGCGCGGGGGGAGGGAAAGCCAAAAACATTCAGTACTTC. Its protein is CASSAGGGKAKNIQYF.

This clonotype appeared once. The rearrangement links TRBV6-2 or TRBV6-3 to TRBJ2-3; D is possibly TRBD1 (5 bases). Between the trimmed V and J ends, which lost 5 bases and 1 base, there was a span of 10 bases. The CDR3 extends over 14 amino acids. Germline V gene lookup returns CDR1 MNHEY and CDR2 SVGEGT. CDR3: CASSRTLGTDTQYF. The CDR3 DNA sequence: TGTGCCAGCAGTAGGACATTAGGCACAGATACGCAGTATTTT.

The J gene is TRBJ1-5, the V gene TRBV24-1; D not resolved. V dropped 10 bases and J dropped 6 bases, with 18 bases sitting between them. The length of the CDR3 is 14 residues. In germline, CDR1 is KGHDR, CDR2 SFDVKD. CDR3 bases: TGTGCCACTTACGGACTCCCTCGGGGTCAGCCCCAGCATTTT. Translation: CATYGLPRGQPQHF.

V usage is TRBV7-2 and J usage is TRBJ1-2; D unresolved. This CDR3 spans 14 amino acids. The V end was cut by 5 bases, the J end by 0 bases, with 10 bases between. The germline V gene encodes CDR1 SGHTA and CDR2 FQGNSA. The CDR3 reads CASSRRSSNYGYTF. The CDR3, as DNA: TGTGCCAGCAGCCGACGTTCGTCTAACTATGGCTACACCTTC.

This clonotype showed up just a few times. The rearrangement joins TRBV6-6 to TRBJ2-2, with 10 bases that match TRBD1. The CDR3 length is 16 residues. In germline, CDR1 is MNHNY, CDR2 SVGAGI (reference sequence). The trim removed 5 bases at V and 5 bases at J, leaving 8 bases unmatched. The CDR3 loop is CASSARQGAVTGELFF. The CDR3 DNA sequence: TGTGCCAGCAGTGCCCGACAGGGGGCGGTTACCGGGGAGCTGTTTTTT.

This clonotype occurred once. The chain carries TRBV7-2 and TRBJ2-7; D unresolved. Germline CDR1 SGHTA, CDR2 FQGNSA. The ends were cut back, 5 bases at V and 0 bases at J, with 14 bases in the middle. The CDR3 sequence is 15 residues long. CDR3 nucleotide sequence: TGTGCCAGCAGCGCGTTGTGGAGTAGCTCCTACGAGCAGTACTTC. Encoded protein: CASSALWSSSYEQYF. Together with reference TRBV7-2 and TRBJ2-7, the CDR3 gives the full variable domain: GAGVSQSPSNKVTEKGKDVELRCDPISGHTALYWYRQSLGQGLEFLIYFQGNSAPDKSGLPSDRFSAERTGGSVSTLTIQRTQQEDSAVYLCASSALWSSSYEQYFGPGTRLTVT.

The CDR3 DNA follows: TGTGCCAGCAGCTCCAGGACTAGTTGGTCCTACGAGCAGTACTTC. Its protein product is CASSSRTSWSYEQYF. The chain employs TRBV12-3 or TRBV12-4 and TRBJ2-7, with 7 positions matching TRBD2. J gave up 1 base and V 6 bases, and 9 bases lay outside the gene matches. The CDR3 totals 15 residues.

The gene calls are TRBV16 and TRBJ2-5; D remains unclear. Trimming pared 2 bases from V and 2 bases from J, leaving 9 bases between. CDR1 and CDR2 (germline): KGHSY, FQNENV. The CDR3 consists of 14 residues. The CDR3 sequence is CASSQIRTQETQYF. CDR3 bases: TGTGCCAGCAGCCAAATACGAACGCAAGAGACCCAGTACTTC.

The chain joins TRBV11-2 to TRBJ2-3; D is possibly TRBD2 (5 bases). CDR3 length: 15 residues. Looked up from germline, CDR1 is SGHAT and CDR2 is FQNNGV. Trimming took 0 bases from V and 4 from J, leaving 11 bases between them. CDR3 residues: CASSLDGKVADTQYF. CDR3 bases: TGTGCCAGCAGCTTAGACGGGAAGGTGGCAGATACGCAGTATTTT.

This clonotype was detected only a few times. CDR3 amino acids: CASSDIARGSEQYF. The CDR3 DNA reads TGTGCCAGCAGTGATATTGCGAGGGGAAGTGAGCAGTACTTC. This chain connects TRBV6-1 to TRBJ2-7; D tentatively reads TRBD1 or TRBD2 (5 bases each). Per germline, CDR1 MNHNS and CDR2 SASEGT. Trimming removed 3 bases from V and 7 bases from J, with 16 bases in between. The CDR3 extends over 14 amino acids.

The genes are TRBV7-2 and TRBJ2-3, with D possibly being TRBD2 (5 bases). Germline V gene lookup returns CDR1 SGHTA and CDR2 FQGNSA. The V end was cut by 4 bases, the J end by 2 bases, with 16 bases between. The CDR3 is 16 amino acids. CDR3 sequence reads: CASSYVRWGATDTQYF. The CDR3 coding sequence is TGTGCCAGCAGCTACGTGAGATGGGGAGCCACAGATACGCAGTATTTT.

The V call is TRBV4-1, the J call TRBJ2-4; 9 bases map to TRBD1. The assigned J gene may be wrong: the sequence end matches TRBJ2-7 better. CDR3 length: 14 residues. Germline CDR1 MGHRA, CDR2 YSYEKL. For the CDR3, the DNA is TGCGCCAGCAGCAAACAGGGGGCGAACTACGAGCAGTACTTC. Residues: CASSKQGANYEQYF.